Listed below are T cell receptor beta chains from one sample, sequenced in a study of human CD4 T cells and Enterobacteriaceae. Sequencing was performed with immunoSEQ multiplex PCR; in TCRdb, only in-frame clones are kept and a portion is missing. Here the sample spans some 26,000 clones, roughly 80% being singletons. The sequencing input was memory CD4+ T cells from blood. These receptors all come from a human donor in good health. The CDR3 runs from the conserved cysteine through the conserved F or W. D genes are given only for firm matches. Expanded clones get a size class; other rows say once, few or many, or leave the size out.

abundance	j_gene	v_gene	d_gene	len	CDR3aa	CDR3nt
NA	TRBJ2-7	TRBV28	NA	16	CASSFGAMGATYEQYF	TGTGCCAGCAGTTTCGGCGCTATGGGGGCAACATACGAGCAGTACTTC
NA	TRBJ1-2	TRBV6-1	TRBD1	14	CASRLDRGPDGYTF	TGTGCCAGCAGATTAGACAGGGGGCCCGATGGCTACACCTTC
NA	TRBJ2-1	TRBV11-2	TRBD2	19	CASSLNMGLAYSGFNEQFF	TGTGCCAGCAGCTTAAATATGGGACTAGCCTATTCTGGGTTCAATGAGCAGTTCTTC
NA	TRBJ2-7	TRBV7-6	NA	14	CASSLNGSPYEQYF	TGTGCCAGCAGCTTAAACGGGAGCCCCTACGAGCAGTACTTC
NA	TRBJ1-5	TRBV6-1	NA	15	CASNRYPGAGQPQHF	TGTGCCAGCAATCGATACCCGGGGGCGGGGCAGCCCCAGCATTTT
NA	TRBJ2-5	TRBV5-1	NA	15	CASSQRTADQETQYF	TGCGCCAGCAGCCAGAGGACGGCCGACCAAGAGACCCAGTACTTC
NA	TRBJ2-7	TRBV18	NA	14	CASSPGTGAYEQYF	TGTGCCAGCTCACCGGGGACGGGAGCCTACGAGCAGTACTTC
NA	TRBJ1-2	TRBV4-1	NA	17	CASSQVRGKDRNYGYTF	TGCGCCAGCAGCCAAGTAAGGGGTAAGGATCGTAACTATGGCTACACCTTC
NA	TRBJ2-5	TRBV5-4	TRBD1	13	CASSATGMETQYF	TGTGCCAGCAGCGCGACAGGGATGGAGACCCAGTACTTC
NA	TRBJ2-1	TRBV11-2	NA	15	CASSPTVEAAWDKFF	TGTGCCAGCAGCCCGACAGTGGAGGCTGCATGGGATAAGTTCTTC
NA	TRBJ2-5	TRBV10-3	TRBD1	13	CATSTGVQGTQYF	TGTGCCACTTCTACAGGGGTACAAGGCACCCAGTACTTC
NA	TRBJ2-3	TRBV9	TRBD1	15	CASSPRQGSTDTQYF	TGTGCCAGCAGCCCCCGACAGGGAAGCACAGATACGCAGTATTTT
few	TRBJ1-5	TRBV6-1	NA	13	CASSEHSNQPQHF	TGTGCCAGCAGTGAGCATAGCAATCAGCCCCAGCATTTT
NA	TRBJ1-3	TRBV28	TRBD1	17	CASSSPTGSASGNTIYF	TGTGCCAGCAGTTCCCCGACAGGGTCCGCTTCTGGAAACACCATATATTTT
NA	TRBJ2-1	TRBV9	NA	17	CASSVVTRTAFYNEQFF	TGTGCCAGCAGCGTAGTAACCCGGACAGCTTTCTACAATGAGCAGTTCTTC
once	TRBJ2-7	TRBV7-2	NA	14	CASSLEGLAHEQYF	TGTGCCAGCAGCCTAGAGGGGCTGGCCCACGAGCAGTACTTC
NA	TRBJ2-3	TRBV9	NA	15	CASSTSGVSTDTQYF	TGTGCCAGCAGCACCTCCGGGGTGAGCACAGATACGCAGTATTTT
NA	TRBJ1-1	TRBV7-2	TRBD1	16	CASSLALNRGSTEAFF	TGTGCCAGCAGCTTAGCGCTAAACAGGGGGTCCACTGAAGCTTTCTTT
few	TRBJ1-1	TRBV4-1	TRBD1	15	CASSREGTGVTEAFF	TGCGCCAGCAGCCGCGAGGGGACAGGGGTCACTGAAGCTTTCTTT
once	TRBJ2-6	TRBV5-4	NA	14	CASSPSSGANVLTF	TGTGCCAGCAGCCCAAGCTCTGGGGCCAACGTCCTGACTTTC
NA	TRBJ2-5	TRBV7-7	NA	14	CASSLTGNQETQYF	TGTGCCAGCAGCTTAACAGGAAATCAAGAGACCCAGTACTTC
once	TRBJ1-3	TRBV30	NA	15	CAWSVGSSSGNTIYF	TGTGCCTGGAGCGTGGGGTCAAGCTCTGGAAACACCATATATTTT
NA	TRBJ1-1	TRBV18	NA	12	CASSPRLTEAFF	TGTGCCAGCTCACCACGGCTGACTGAAGCTTTCTTT
NA	TRBJ2-3	TRBV6-4	NA	15	CASSLQGSRTDTQYF	TGTGCCAGCAGCCTACAGGGAAGCCGCACAGATACGCAGTATTTT
NA	TRBJ1-2	TRBV6-1	NA	13	CASSLDSNYGYTF	TGTGCCAGCAGTCTCGACAGTAACTATGGCTACACCTTC
NA	TRBJ1-5	TRBV6-1	NA	16	CASSDTGGASNQPQHF	TGTGCCAGCAGTGATACGGGGGGGGCTAGCAATCAGCCCCAGCATTTT
NA	TRBJ1-1	TRBV21-1	NA	17	CASSIYRVGIQNTEAFF	TGTGCCAGCAGCATTTACAGGGTTGGAATACAAAACACTGAAGCTTTCTTT
NA	TRBJ2-5	TRBV28	NA	13	CASSLPSTPTQYF	TGTGCCAGCAGTTTACCGTCGACTCCTACCCAGTACTTC
few	TRBJ1-4	TRBV28	TRBD1	14	CATGTGTGGQKLFF	TGTGCCACCGGGACCGGGACAGGGGGACAGAAACTGTTTTTT
NA	TRBJ2-1	TRBV29-1	NA	14	CSVVFISGYNEQFF	TGCAGCGTTGTATTTATTTCGGGATACAATGAGCAGTTCTTC
medium-sized	TRBJ1-5	TRBV6-1	NA	13	CASSEVSNQPQHF	TGTGCCAGCAGTGAAGTTAGCAATCAGCCCCAGCATTTT
NA	TRBJ1-4	TRBV27	TRBD1	14	CASTAGQGDEKLFF	TGTGCCAGCACCGCGGGACAGGGAGATGAAAAACTGTTTTTT
NA	TRBJ2-7	TRBV29-1	TRBD1	12	CSARQGAHEQYF	TGCAGCGCCCGACAGGGGGCACACGAGCAGTACTTC
NA	TRBJ1-1	TRBV10-3	TRBD1	12	CAIRNDRAGAFF	TGTGCCATCAGAAACGACAGGGCTGGCGCTTTCTTT
NA	TRBJ2-7	TRBV5-4	NA	15	CASSRPDYLSYEQYF	TGTGCCAGCAGTCGGCCGGACTACCTCTCCTACGAGCAGTACTTC
NA	TRBJ1-3	TRBV14	NA	14	CASSQAVSGNTIYF	TGTGCCAGCAGCCAAGCGGTCTCTGGAAACACCATATATTTT
once	TRBJ1-2	TRBV5-4	TRBD1	15	CASSLASGQGNGYTF	TGTGCCAGCAGCTTGGCCTCGGGACAGGGGAATGGCTACACCTTC
NA	TRBJ2-5	TRBV5-4	TRBD1	14	CASSPPGTGETQYF	TGTGCCAGCAGCCCTCCGGGGACAGGAGAGACCCAGTACTTC
NA	TRBJ2-7	TRBV28	NA	14	CARQRVSHLYEQYF	TGTGCCCGACAGAGAGTATCCCATCTCTACGAGCAGTACTTC
NA	TRBJ1-6	TRBV7-9	NA	15	CASRSGSSYNSPLHF	TGTGCCAGCAGGTCCGGGAGCTCCTATAATTCACCCCTCCACTTT